Below are 24 T cell receptor beta chains sequenced from a single sample in a study of response to subunit inactivated influenza vaccine. TCRdb passed the RT-PCR reads through MiXCR, listing each CDR3 protein once. The table shows roughly 700,000 distinct CDR3 sequences, with around a sixth occurring only once. The source material was PBMCs from blood, sampled 11 to 12 days after vaccination. The source of these receptors is a man in his forties or fifties who received an inactivated influenza vaccine.

This CDR3 reads CASSAGVSSYEQYF. CDR3 nucleotide sequence: TGCGCCAGCAGCGCCGGGGTGAGCTCCTACGAGCAGTACTTC. V and J are TRBV4-3 and TRBJ2-7; possibly TRBD2 for D (5 bases). The germline CDR1 and CDR2 sequences are LGHNA and YSLEER. Trimming removed 5 bases from V and 0 bases from J, with 11 bases in between. The CDR3 extends over 14 amino acids.

This clonotype was counted only a few times. This sequence joins TRBV7-9 and TRBJ1-4; D remains unclear. Trimming removed 1 base from V and 10 bases from J, with 13 bases in between. Germline-derived CDR1 and CDR2 are SEHNR and FQNEAQ (reference sequence). The CDR3 is 14 amino acids. Written as DNA, the CDR3 is TGTGCCAGCAGCTTAGTAGGGAATGCGGTAAAACTGTTTTTT. Protein product: CASSLVGNAVKLFF.

This clonotype was seen a few times. The CDR3 sequence: CASSLSGVQGYEQYF. In DNA, the CDR3 is TGTGCCAGCAGCTTATCAGGGGTGCAGGGCTACGAGCAGTACTTC. The chain recombines TRBV7-9 with TRBJ2-7; TRBD1 is a possible D gene (6 bases). This CDR3 spans 15 amino acids. CDR1 and CDR2 (germline): SEHNR, FQNEAQ (reference sequence). V lost 2 bases and J lost 3, with 14 bases in between.

In nucleotides, the CDR3 is TGTGCCAGCAGTTTGGTGGCGGGGGGGCCTTTAATAAAGTCCTACGAGCAGTACTTC. Its translation is CASSLVAGGPLIKSYEQYF. The chain employs TRBV28 and TRBJ2-7, with 9 bases aligning to TRBD2. The CDR3 totals 19 residues. V shed 3 bases, J shed 1 base, and the junction held 16 bases outside the gene matches. CDR1 is MDHEN and CDR2 is SYDVKM in the germline V gene.

In this sample, this clonotype turned up a few times. This chain connects TRBV29-1 to TRBJ1-1; no definite D call. Deletions cut 7 bases from V and 4 bases from J, with 16 bases between. The germline gives CDR1 SQVTM, CDR2 ANQGSEA. This CDR3 is built from 13 residues. Here the CDR3 reads CSARTDSGTEAFF. CDR3 sequence (DNA): TGCAGCGCGCGGACCGACTCCGGCACTGAAGCTTTCTTT.

This clonotype appeared many times. V and J are TRBV28 and TRBJ1-2; TRBD1 might be the D (5 bases). The germline V gene has CDR1 MDHEN and CDR2 SYDVKM. CDR3 length: 18 residues. Trimming took off 5 bases at V and 4 bases at J, with 26 bases between the two ends. The CDR3 loop is CASSTLRPGPAGVYGYTF. DNA of the CDR3: TGTGCCAGCAGTACACTGCGGCCGGGACCGGCCGGCGTCTATGGCTACACCTTC.

This clonotype was picked up a small number of times. This chain joins TRBV28 and TRBJ1-1; no reliable D call. Looked up from germline, CDR1 is MDHEN and CDR2 is SYDVKM. V was pared by 5 bases and J by 0 bases, with 10 bases between. The CDR3 spans 14 residues. CDR3 region: CASSTDGLNTEAFF. Written as DNA, the CDR3 is TGTGCCAGCAGTACGGACGGACTGAACACTGAAGCTTTCTTT.

This clonotype was seen only a few times. V gene TRBV10-3 combines with J gene TRBJ2-3; TRBD2 is a possible D gene (5 bases). V lost 3 bases and J 6 bases, leaving 13 bases between the germline ends. The CDR3 covers 14 residues. Looked up from germline, CDR1 is ENHRY and CDR2 is SYGVKD. CDR3 sequence: CAISDPAGRDTQYF. CDR3 sequence (DNA): TGTGCCATCAGTGACCCGGCGGGTAGGGATACGCAGTATTTT.

This clonotype was seen a few times. The chain joins TRBV5-5 to TRBJ2-2; a possible D gene is TRBD1 (6 bases). The CDR3 spans 15 residues. V lost 3 bases to trimming and J lost 4 bases, with 13 bases between them. Germline V gene data show CDR1 as SGHKS and CDR2 as YYEKEE (reference sequence). The CDR3 DNA reads TGTGCCAGCAGCTCCGGGACATACGGCACCGGGGAGCTGTTTTTT. This gives the protein CASSSGTYGTGELFF.

In this sample, this clonotype turned up a few times. In DNA form, the CDR3 reads TGCGCCAGCAGTTTTTGGGGGGAGTCTAGCCTCGACATTCAGTACTTC. The encoded protein is CASSFWGESSLDIQYF. The chain is built from TRBV4-1 and TRBJ2-4; TRBD2 might be the D (6 bases). V gave up 6 bases and J gave up 8 bases, with 23 bases separating them. Germline CDR1 and CDR2: MGHRA and YSYEKL. The CDR3 is made up of 16 amino acids.

This rearrangement joins TRBV7-9 to TRBJ2-7; the match to TRBD1 covers 9 bases. This CDR3 region has 17 residues. V lost 6 bases, J lost 5 bases, and 17 bases stayed unmatched. Germline V CDR1 and CDR2: SEHNR, FQNEAQ (reference sequence). CDR3 residues: CASSPTVLGQGYNEQYF. DNA of the CDR3: TGTGCCAGCAGTCCCACAGTATTGGGACAGGGTTACAACGAGCAGTACTTC.

This clonotype was counted a few times. The CDR3 spells CSAREVAGNQETQYF. The CDR3 region has the DNA TGCAGTGCTAGAGAGGTAGCGGGAAACCAAGAGACCCAGTACTTC. The rearrangement uses TRBV20-1 and TRBJ2-5; 8 bases match TRBD2. CDR1 is DFQATT, CDR2 SNEGSKA, per germline (reference sequence). The trim removed 0 bases at V and 0 bases at J, leaving 3 bases unmatched. CDR3 length: 15 residues.

This clonotype appeared a few times. The V and J genes are TRBV2 and TRBJ1-4; D gene ambiguous. Germline V CDR1 and CDR2: SNHLY, FYNNEI. This CDR3 has 12 residues. Trimming shortened V by 0 bases and J by 8 bases, and 4 bases separated the two germline ends. The CDR3 loop reads CASSEASEKLFF. CDR3 DNA sequence: TGTGCCAGCAGTGAAGCGAGCGAAAAACTGTTTTTT.

A note on this clonotype: The limits of the CDR3 on the DNA are not certain, so only TCRdb's listed CDR3 is given. The rearrangement uses TRBV7-5 and TRBJ2-2; the table names TRBD1, a call not compared with the DNA. TRBV7-5 is a listed pseudogene. The CDR3 is 17 amino acids long, termini counted. The CDR3 here is CISVSEAPGERGGELFF.

The chain employs TRBV15 and TRBJ2-7; D perhaps matches TRBD2 (5 bases). The CDR3 contains 14 residues. Germline V gene data show CDR1 as LNHNV and CDR2 as YYDKDF (reference sequence). V was clipped by 4 bases and J by 0 bases, with 10 bases between them. CDR3 in amino acids: CATSKLGPSYEQYF. CDR3 in DNA: TGTGCCACCAGCAAACTAGGTCCCTCCTACGAGCAGTACTTC.

The V call is TRBV7-9, the J call TRBJ1-5, with D unclear. The V end was cut by 1 base, the J end by 8 bases, with 9 bases between. The V gene's germline CDR1 is SEHNR and CDR2 FQNEAQ (reference sequence). This CDR3 spans 13 amino acids. CDR3: CASSLDAGKPQHF. The CDR3 nucleotides read TGTGCCAGCAGCTTAGATGCGGGTAAGCCCCAGCATTTT. Full variable domain (remainder filled in from reference TRBV7-9 and TRBJ1-5): DTGVSQNPRHKITKRGQNVTFRCDPISEHNRLYWYRQTLGQGPEFLTYFQNEAQLEKSRLLSDRFSAERPKGSFSTLEIQRTEQGDSAMYLCASSLDAGKPQHFGDGTRLSIL.

This clonotype was detected only a few times. V is TRBV7-9 and J is TRBJ2-2, with TRBD2 as a possible D gene (6 bases). This CDR3 contains 17 residues. V lost 5 bases, J lost 7 bases, and 23 bases lay in between. Germline V gene sequence: CDR1 SEHNR, CDR2 FQNEAQ (reference sequence). The CDR3 nucleotides read TGTGCCAGCAGCCCACTTCGAAGCGGGTTATACGACGGGGAGCTGTTTTTT. This translates into CASSPLRSGLYDGELFF.

This clonotype occurred a few times. This sequence joins TRBV6-2 or TRBV6-3 and TRBJ2-7; the match to TRBD2 covers 10 bases. The ends lost 6 bases at V and 3 bases at J; junction bases unmatched: 11. Germline CDR1 MNHEY, CDR2 SVGEGT. The CDR3 extends over 16 amino acids. CDR3 in DNA: TGTGCCAGCAGCCCAGTTAGCGGGAGGACCTTCTACGAGCAGTACTTC. Translation: CASSPVSGRTFYEQYF.

The chain joins TRBV5-5 to TRBJ2-1; 12 nucleotides line up with TRBD2. Trimming removed 4 bases from V and 2 bases from J; junction bases left unmatched: 7. This CDR3 comprises 17 residues. Germline V gene lookup returns CDR1 SGHKS and CDR2 YYEKEE (reference sequence). The CDR3, as DNA: TGTGCCAGCAGCGCCCCTAGCGGGGGGGCTCCCTACAATGAGCAGTTCTTC. Translated: CASSAPSGGAPYNEQFF.

The chain joins TRBV28 to TRBJ2-5; 12 nucleotides match TRBD1. From germline, CDR1 is MDHEN and CDR2 SYDVKM. The CDR3 consists of 15 residues. V gave up 2 bases and J gave up 5 bases; unmatched junction bases: 3. In nucleotides, the CDR3 is TGTGCCAGCAGTTTAGCGGGACAGGGGGCGGAGACCCAGTACTTC. Its translation: CASSLAGQGAETQYF.

Only a few counts were recorded for this clonotype. This sequence joins TRBV29-1 and TRBJ1-2; D uncertain. Germline assignment: CDR1 SQVTM and CDR2 ANQGSEA. The CDR3 contains 10 residues. Between the trimmed V and J ends, which lost 3 bases and 4 bases, there was a span of 3 bases. The CDR3 spells CSVDSYGYTF. The CDR3 DNA reads TGCAGCGTTGACAGCTATGGCTACACCTTC.

This clonotype was recorded many times. The chain carries TRBV12-3 or TRBV12-4 and TRBJ2-1, with 8 bases matching TRBD2. The trim removed 0 bases at V and 8 bases at J, leaving 0 bases unmatched. The CDR3 covers 13 residues. CDR3 DNA: TGTGCCAGCAGTTTAGCCGGGGGGGATGAGCAGTTCTTC. It is translated as CASSLAGGDEQFF.

The count of this clonotype is one. The chain is built from TRBV20-1 and TRBJ2-2; D is perhaps TRBD1 or TRBD2 (6 bases each). The CDR3 runs 14 residues. The V end lost 2 bases, the J end lost 4 bases, and 11 bases lay between the germline ends. Per germline, CDR1 DFQATT and CDR2 SNEGSKA (reference sequence). This chain's CDR3 is CSARRGAGTGELFF. In DNA form, the CDR3 reads TGCAGTGCTAGAAGGGGGGCGGGCACCGGGGAGCTGTTTTTT.

This clonotype has just a few counts. V is TRBV5-1 and J is TRBJ2-3, with 11 bases identical to TRBD2. The CDR3 loop spans 18 amino acids. Germline V gene lookup returns CDR1 SGHRS and CDR2 YFSETQ. The V gene end was trimmed by 4 bases and the J gene end by 0 bases; junction bases not matched to a gene: 10. CDR3: CASSRGTSGAPSTDTQYF. Written as DNA, the CDR3 is TGCGCCAGCAGCCGAGGGACTAGCGGTGCCCCTAGCACAGATACGCAGTATTTT.